This T cell receptor beta chain appears in the sequencing data of a study of blood T cells in healthy people across ages. Study-level points and caveats: Long-lived and aged donors differed, with more naive CD4+ cells and higher diversity in the long-lived. As age increased, TCR beta diversity per million T cells fell in a roughly linear fashion. Estimated diversity across one million T cells was deemed an underestimate.

A note on this clonotype: The antigen is undetermined.

The CDR3 runs 12 residues. Trimming removed 6 bases from V and 5 bases from J; junction bases left unmatched: 4. Germline V lookup: CDR1 DFQATT, CDR2 SNEGSKA (reference sequence). PCR was performed a second time for about 7 to 11 cycles using a sample-barcoded 5' primer and a J-beta primer mix. TCRdb fed the 5' RACE reads into MiXCR, producing one record per CDR3 protein. The sample includes just under 550,000 distinct CDR3 sequences, under 30% of them seen just once. The data were also submitted as part of a second study, on T cells of mothers and their children.

This TCR was sampled from a boy under 18 in good health. Material for sequencing was blood. This chain links TRBV20-1 with TRBJ2-1; TRBD2 aligns across 7 bases. DNA of the CDR3: TGCAGTGCCGGGAGGACCAACAATGAGCAGTTCTTC. Residues: CSAGRTNNEQFF.